This T cell receptor (beta chain) was identified in a study of T cell responses to AZD1222 COVID-19 vaccine. Using immunoSEQ multiplex PCR, the repertoire was profiled, and TCRdb retains in-frame clones only, with some absent. The table includes 90,000 to 110,000 clones, roughly 90% detected once. V was clipped by 0 bases and J by 5 bases; unmatched bases: 1. Germline-derived CDR1 and CDR2 are SEHNR and FQNEAQ (reference sequence). The CDR3 is 15 residues long. The receptor was derived from an adult in good health. This chain links TRBV7-9 with TRBJ1-4; 9 bases agree with TRBD1. The sample consisted of peripheral blood, taken on day 0 of AZD1222 vaccination. In DNA, the CDR3 is TGTGCCAGCAGCTTAGCGACAGGGGGGAATGAAAAACTGTTTTTT. Translated: CASSLATGGNEKLFF.